This T cell receptor (beta chain) was documented in a study of Graves' ophthalmopathy and Graves' hyperthyroidism. Study-wide results and caveats: With a specificity of roughly 72% and a sensitivity of 70% to 71%, the model predicted ophthalmopathy progression.

Points on this clonotype: The antigen is unknown. The missing conserved phenylalanine or tryptophan at the end of this CDR3 makes a read error likely.

Germline values: CDR1 KGHDR, CDR2 SFDVKD. The length of the CDR3 is 12 residues. Newly diagnosed, the hyperthyroidism patients had under 2 months' duration and were aged 18 to 65. Exclusion criteria comprised other autoimmune diseases, uncontrolled infections, pregnancy or lactation in patients. Isolation of PBMCs was performed using around 9.5 ml of fresh peripheral blood. TCR beta CDR3 amplification used RNA transcripts. An opening RT-PCR round employed HTBI primers and preceded a second-round multiplex PCR. TCRdb re-derived calls from the multiplex PCR reads in MiXCR, one entry per CDR3 protein. The data show almost 40,000 distinct CDR3 sequences, with 50% seen just once and approximately 24% held by the top ten.

Sequenced input: peripheral blood. The sequence came from an adult woman with stable Graves' hyperthyroidism. The genes are TRBV24-1 and TRBJ1-1; D unresolved. CDR3 protein: CATQPATTEAFL. Written as DNA, the CDR3 is TGTGCCACCCAGCCCGCGACCACTGAGGCTTTCCTT.